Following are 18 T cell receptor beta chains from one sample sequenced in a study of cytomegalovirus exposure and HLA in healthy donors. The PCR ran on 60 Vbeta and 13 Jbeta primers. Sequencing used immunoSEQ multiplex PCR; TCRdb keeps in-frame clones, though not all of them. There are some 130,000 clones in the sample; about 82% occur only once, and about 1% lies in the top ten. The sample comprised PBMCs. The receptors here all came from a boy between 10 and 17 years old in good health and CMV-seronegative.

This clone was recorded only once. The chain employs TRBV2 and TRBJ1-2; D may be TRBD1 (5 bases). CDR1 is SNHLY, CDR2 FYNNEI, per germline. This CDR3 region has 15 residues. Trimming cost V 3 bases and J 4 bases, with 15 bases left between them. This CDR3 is CASSESRAWSYGYTF. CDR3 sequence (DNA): TGTGCCAGCAGTGAGAGCAGGGCCTGGAGCTATGGCTACACCTTC.

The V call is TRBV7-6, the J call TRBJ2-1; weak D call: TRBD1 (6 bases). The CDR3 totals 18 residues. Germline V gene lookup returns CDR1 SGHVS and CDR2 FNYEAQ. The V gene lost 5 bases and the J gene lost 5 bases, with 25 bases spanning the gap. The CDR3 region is CASSAETGLVVGDNEQFF. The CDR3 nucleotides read TGTGCCAGCAGCGCCGAGACAGGTCTAGTTGTCGGGGACAATGAGCAGTTCTTC. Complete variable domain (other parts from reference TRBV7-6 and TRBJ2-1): GAGVSQSPRYKVTKRGQDVALRCDPISGHVSLYWYRQALGQGPEFLTYFNYEAQQDKSGLPNDRFSAERPEGSISTLTIQRTEQRDSAMYRCASSAETGLVVGDNEQFFGPGTRLTVL.

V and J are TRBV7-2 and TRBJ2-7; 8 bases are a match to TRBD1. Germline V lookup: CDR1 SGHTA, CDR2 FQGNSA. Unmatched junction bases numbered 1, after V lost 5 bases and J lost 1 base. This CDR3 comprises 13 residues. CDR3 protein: CASSRDRSYEQYF. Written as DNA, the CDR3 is TGTGCCAGCAGCCGGGACAGGTCCTACGAGCAGTACTTC.

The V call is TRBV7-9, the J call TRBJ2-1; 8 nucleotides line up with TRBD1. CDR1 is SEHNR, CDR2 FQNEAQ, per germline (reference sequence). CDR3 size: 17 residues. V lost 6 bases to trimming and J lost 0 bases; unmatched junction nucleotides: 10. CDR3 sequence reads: CASRGGLQGDSYNEQFF. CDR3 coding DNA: TGTGCCAGCAGGGGAGGATTACAGGGGGACTCCTACAATGAGCAGTTCTTC.

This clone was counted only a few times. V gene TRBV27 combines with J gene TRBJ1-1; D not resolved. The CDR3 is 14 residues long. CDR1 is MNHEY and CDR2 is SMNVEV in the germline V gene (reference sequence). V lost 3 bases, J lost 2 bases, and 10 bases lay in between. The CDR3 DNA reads TGTGCCAGCAGTTTTGGGCAGTCTAACACTGAAGCTTTCTTT. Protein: CASSFGQSNTEAFF.

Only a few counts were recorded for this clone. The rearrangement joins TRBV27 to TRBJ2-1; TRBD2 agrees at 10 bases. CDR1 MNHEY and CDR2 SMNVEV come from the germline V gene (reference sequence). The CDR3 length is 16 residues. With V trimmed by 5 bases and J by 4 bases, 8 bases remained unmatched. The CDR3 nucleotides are TGTGCCAGCAGTCTCTCCGGGACTAGCGCTTACAATGAGCAGTTCTTC. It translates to CASSLSGTSAYNEQFF.

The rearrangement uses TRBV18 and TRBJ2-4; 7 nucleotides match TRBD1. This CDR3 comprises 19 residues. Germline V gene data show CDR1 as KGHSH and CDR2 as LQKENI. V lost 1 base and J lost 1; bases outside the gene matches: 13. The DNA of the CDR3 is TGTGCCAGCTCACCACTGGGGACAGACCTCATCCCCGCCAAAAACATTCAGTACTTC. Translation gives CASSPLGTDLIPAKNIQYF.

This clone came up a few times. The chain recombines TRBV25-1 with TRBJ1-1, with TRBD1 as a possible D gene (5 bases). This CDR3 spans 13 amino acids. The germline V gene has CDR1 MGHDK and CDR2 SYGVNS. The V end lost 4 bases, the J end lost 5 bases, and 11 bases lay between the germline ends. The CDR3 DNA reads TGTGCCAGCAGTGTAACCGGGGGAACTGAAGCTTTCTTT. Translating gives CASSVTGGTEAFF.

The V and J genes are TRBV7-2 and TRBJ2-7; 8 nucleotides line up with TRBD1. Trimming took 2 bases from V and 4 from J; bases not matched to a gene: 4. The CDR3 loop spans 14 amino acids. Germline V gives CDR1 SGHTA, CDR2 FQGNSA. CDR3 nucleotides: TGTGCCAGCAGCTTACCAGGGGGCGGGTACGAGCAGTACTTC. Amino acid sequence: CASSLPGGGYEQYF.

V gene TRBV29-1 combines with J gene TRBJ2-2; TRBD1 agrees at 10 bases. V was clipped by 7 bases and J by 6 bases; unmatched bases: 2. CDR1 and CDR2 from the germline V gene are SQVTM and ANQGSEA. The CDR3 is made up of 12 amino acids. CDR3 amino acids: CSAGTGAGELFF. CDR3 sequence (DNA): TGCAGCGCAGGGACAGGGGCCGGGGAGCTGTTTTTT.

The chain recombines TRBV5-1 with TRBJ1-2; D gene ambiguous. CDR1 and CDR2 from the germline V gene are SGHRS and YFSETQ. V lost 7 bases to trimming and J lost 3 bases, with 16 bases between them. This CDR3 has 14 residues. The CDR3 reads CASSRTLDHYGYTF. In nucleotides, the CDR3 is TGCGCCAGCTCTCGAACCCTAGACCACTATGGCTACACCTTC.

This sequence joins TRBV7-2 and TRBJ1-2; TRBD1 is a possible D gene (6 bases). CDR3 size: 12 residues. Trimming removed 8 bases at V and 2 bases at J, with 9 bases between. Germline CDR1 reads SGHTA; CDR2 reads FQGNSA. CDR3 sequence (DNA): TGTGCCAGCCTAGACAGGAACTATGGCTACACCTTC. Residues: CASLDRNYGYTF.

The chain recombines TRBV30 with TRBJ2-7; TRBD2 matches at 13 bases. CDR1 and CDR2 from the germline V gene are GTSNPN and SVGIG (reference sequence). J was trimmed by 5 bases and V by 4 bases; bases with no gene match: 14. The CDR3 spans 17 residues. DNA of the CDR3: TGTGCCTGGACCCGTTCCTGGACTAGCGGGAGCTTCGACGAGCAGTACTTC. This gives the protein CAWTRSWTSGSFDEQYF.

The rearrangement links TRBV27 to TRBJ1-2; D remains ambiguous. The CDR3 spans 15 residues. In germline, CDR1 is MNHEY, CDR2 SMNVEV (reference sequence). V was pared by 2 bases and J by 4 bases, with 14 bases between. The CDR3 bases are TGTGCCAGCAGTTTAGGGTCGAACAGTCTCTATGGCTACACCTTC. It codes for CASSLGSNSLYGYTF.

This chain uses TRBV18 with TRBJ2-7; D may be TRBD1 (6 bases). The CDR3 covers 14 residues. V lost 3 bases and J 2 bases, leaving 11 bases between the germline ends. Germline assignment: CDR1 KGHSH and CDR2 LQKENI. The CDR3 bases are TGTGCCAGCTCACCTCAAACAGGGACCTACGAGCAGTACTTC. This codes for CASSPQTGTYEQYF.

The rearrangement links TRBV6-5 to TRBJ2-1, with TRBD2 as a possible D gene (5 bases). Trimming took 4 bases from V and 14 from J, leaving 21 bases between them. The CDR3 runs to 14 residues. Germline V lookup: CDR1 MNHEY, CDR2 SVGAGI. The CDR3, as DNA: TGTGCCAGCAGTTCCCCTTTCGGCTCACGAGGGAAGTTCTTC. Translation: CASSSPFGSRGKFF.

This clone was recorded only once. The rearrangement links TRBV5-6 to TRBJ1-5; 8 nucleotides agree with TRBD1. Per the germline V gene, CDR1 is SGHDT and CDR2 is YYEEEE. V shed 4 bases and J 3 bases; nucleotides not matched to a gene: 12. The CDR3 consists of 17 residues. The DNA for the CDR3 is TGTGCCAGCAGCACCTACAGGGGGTGGATTAACAATCAGCCCCAGCATTTT. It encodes CASSTYRGWINNQPQHF.

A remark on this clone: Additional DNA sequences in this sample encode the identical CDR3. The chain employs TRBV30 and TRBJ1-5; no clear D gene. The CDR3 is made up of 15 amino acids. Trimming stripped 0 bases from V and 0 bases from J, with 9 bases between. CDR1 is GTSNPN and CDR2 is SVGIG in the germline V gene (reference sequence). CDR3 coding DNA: TGTGCCTGGAGTGTAGGAGGTAATAGCAATCAGCCCCAGCATTTT. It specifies CAWSVGGNSNQPQHF.